The text below deals with one T cell receptor (beta chain). Its antigen is still unknown. The data are from a study of PD-1 blockade in classical Hodgkin lymphoma. The study, taken as a whole, reports: There remain no defined causes for the repertoire differences, which possibly reflect disease activity or prior therapy.

Germline V gene data show CDR1 as LNHNV and CDR2 as YYDKDF (reference sequence). Trimming stripped 0 bases from V and 0 bases from J, with 9 bases between. The length of the CDR3 is 16 residues. There was relapse after autologous stem cell transplantation in every patient, and there was variation in brentuximab vedotin exposure. Sequencing was performed with immunoSEQ multiplex PCR; in TCRdb, only in-frame clones are kept and a portion is missing. This table has 45,000 to 50,000 clones, 80% appearing once. The clonotype was recovered from a human donor with classical Hodgkin lymphoma. The chain has TRBV15 and TRBJ2-1; maybe TRBD2 (5 bases). The material was peripheral blood mononuclear cells (PBMCs), obtained before the second cycle of nivolumab. The CDR3 sequence is CATSRDSESSYNEQFF. In DNA, the CDR3 is TGTGCCACCAGCAGAGATAGCGAGAGCTCCTACAATGAGCAGTTCTTC.